These 25 T cell receptor beta chains were sequenced from one sample in a study of blood T cells in healthy people across ages. Then a second PCR, running roughly 7 to 11 cycles, was carried out with a sample-barcoded 5' primer and a J-beta primer mix. TCRdb ran MiXCR on the 5' RACE reads and lists one entry per CDR3 protein. The table lists some 1.5 million distinct CDR3 sequences, under 55% of them singletons. Material: blood. All receptors derive from a woman aged 18-29 years in good health.

The chain links TRBV9 to TRBJ2-1, with 7 bases that match TRBD1. The CDR3 has 12 residues. With V trimmed by 4 bases and J by 8 bases, 3 bases remained unmatched. Germline CDR1 SGDLS, CDR2 YYNGEE. The CDR3 DNA reads TGTGCCAGCAGCATAGGGGGCGATGAGCAGTTCTTC. Its protein product is CASSIGGDEQFF.

The chain has TRBV4-3 and TRBJ2-1; a weak D match, TRBD2 (6 bases). The CDR3 spans 15 residues. CDR1 is LGHNA, CDR2 YSLEER, per germline. V gave up 4 bases and J gave up 8 bases, with 18 bases separating them. CDR3 loop: CASSLQPVASDEQFF. The CDR3 bases are TGCGCCAGCAGCCTCCAACCCGTGGCTAGCGATGAGCAGTTCTTC.

The chain is built from TRBV30 and TRBJ2-7; a weak D match, TRBD2 (6 bases). Germline V gene data show CDR1 as GTSNPN and CDR2 as SVGIG (reference sequence). This CDR3 contains 12 residues. CDR3 sequence: CAMRDEIYEQYF. CDR3 bases: TGTGCGATGCGGGACGAGATTTACGAGCAGTACTTC.

This chain joins TRBV6-5 and TRBJ2-7, with D maybe TRBD2 (6 bases). The CDR3 totals 15 residues. Trimming shortened V by 2 bases and J by 7 bases, and 18 bases separated the two germline ends. Germline CDR1 MNHEY, CDR2 SVGAGI. CDR3 sequence: CASSYTGAGLGEQYF. The DNA for the CDR3 is TGTGCCAGCAGTTACACCGGGGCGGGATTAGGGGAGCAGTACTTC.

This clonotype was observed a handful of times. The V call is TRBV29-1, the J call TRBJ1-2, with a possible D match to TRBD1 (5 bases). The germline V gene encodes CDR1 SQVTM and CDR2 ANQGSEA. V gave up 6 bases and J gave up 3 bases, with 14 bases separating them. CDR3 length equals 13 residues. The CDR3 DNA reads TGCAGCGTGTGGGACGGGAGATACTATGGCTACACCTTC. Residues: CSVWDGRYYGYTF.

This chain connects TRBV20-1 to TRBJ2-3; D may be TRBD2 (5 bases). The germline CDR1 and CDR2 sequences are DFQATT and SNEGSKA (reference sequence). The CDR3 totals 17 residues. The V end lost 2 bases, the J end lost 4 bases, and 22 bases lay between the germline ends. CDR3 in amino acids: CSARMGLVVGGPDTQYF. The CDR3 region has the DNA TGCAGTGCTAGAATGGGCCTCGTGGTAGGCGGGCCAGATACGCAGTATTTT.

This clonotype was counted a single time. An end of the junction differs from the germline gene, which may be a read error. The gene calls are TRBV12-3 or TRBV12-4 and TRBJ1-5; 8 bases align to TRBD1. The CDR3 has 14 residues. Here the CDR3 reads CTSRQGASNQPQHF. CDR3 DNA: TGTACCAGCAGGCAGGGGGCGAGCAATCAGCCCCAGCATTTT.

The table lists this clonotype with a few counts. The rearrangement joins TRBV11-2 to TRBJ2-1, with 12 bases that match TRBD2. The germline V gene has CDR1 SGHAT and CDR2 FQNNGV. Trimming took 0 bases from V and 9 from J; bases not matched to a gene: 9. The CDR3 consists of 17 residues. CDR3 loop: CASSLDRWTSGILEQFF. The CDR3 nucleotides read TGTGCCAGCAGCTTAGATCGATGGACTAGCGGGATTCTTGAGCAGTTCTTC. Full variable domain (missing parts from reference TRBV11-2 and TRBJ2-1): EAGVAQSPRYKIIEKRQSVAFWCNPISGHATLYWYQQILGQGPKLLIQFQNNGVVDDSQLPKDRFSAERLKGVDSTLKIQPAKLEDSAVYLCASSLDRWTSGILEQFFGPGTRLTVL.

This clonotype was picked up many times. This chain links TRBV30 with TRBJ2-1; 11 bases match TRBD2. From germline, CDR1 is GTSNPN and CDR2 SVGIG (reference sequence). This CDR3 has 16 amino acids. Trimming took 0 bases from V and 7 from J; bases not matched to a gene: 8. The CDR3 sequence: CAWSVSLAGGGNEQFF. The CDR3 DNA follows: TGTGCCTGGAGTGTATCGCTAGCGGGAGGCGGAAATGAGCAGTTCTTC.

The sample holds a few counts of this clonotype. The chain couples TRBV4-3 to TRBJ1-2, with 8 bases matching TRBD1. This CDR3 comprises 15 residues. J was trimmed by 3 bases and V by 4 bases; bases with no gene match: 7. Germline-derived CDR1 and CDR2 are LGHNA and YSLEER. The CDR3, as DNA: TGCGCCAGCAGCCTCGACAGGGGCCGGGACTATGGCTACACCTTC. Translating gives CASSLDRGRDYGYTF.

This chain connects TRBV7-9 to TRBJ2-1; weak D call: TRBD1 (7 bases). Germline V gene lookup returns CDR1 SEHNR and CDR2 FQNEAQ (reference sequence). V gave up 2 bases and J gave up 13 bases, with 21 bases separating them. CDR3 size: 15 residues. CDR3 sequence (DNA): TGTGCCAGCAGCTTATTTCACGACAGGGAGGTTAAACAGTTCTTC. This gives the protein CASSLFHDREVKQFF.

The chain has TRBV11-2 and TRBJ1-4; the D gene is possibly TRBD1 (6 bases). V was pared by 10 bases and J by 7 bases, with 19 bases between. Germline CDR1 reads SGHAT; CDR2 reads FQNNGV. CDR3 length: 14 amino acids. The DNA for the CDR3 is TGTGCCACCAGTCGGGGGGGCGTTGGTGAAAAACTGTTTTTT. This encodes CATSRGGVGEKLFF.

V usage is TRBV25-1 and J usage is TRBJ2-4, with TRBD2 matching 7 bases. The last part of the DNA fits TRBJ2-7 better; the J call may be wrong. The CDR3 contains 14 residues. Germline V gene data show CDR1 as MGHDK and CDR2 as SYGVNS. The DNA for the CDR3 is TGTGCCAGCAGTGAGGTAGCGGGCGTATACGAGCAGTACTTC. It yields the protein CASSEVAGVYEQYF.

This chain joins TRBV7-2 and TRBJ2-1; weak D call: TRBD1 (6 bases). The J call is uncertain, as TRBJ2-7 better fits the DNA end. The CDR3 loop spans 14 amino acids. Germline lookup yields CDR1 SGHTA and CDR2 FQGNSA. CDR3 coding DNA: TGTGCCAGCAGCCCAGGGGTGGGGACCTACGAGCAGTACTTC. Its translation is CASSPGVGTYEQYF.

This chain links TRBV6-5 with TRBJ2-3; D tentatively fits TRBD1 or TRBD2 (5 bases each). V was cut by 0 bases and J by 10 bases, with 14 bases left in between. Germline V CDR1 and CDR2: MNHEY, SVGAGI. The CDR3 has 14 amino acids. CDR3 protein: CASSYSIGGAAQYF. The CDR3 DNA follows: TGTGCCAGCAGTTACTCGATTGGGGGAGCTGCGCAGTATTTT.

V is TRBV2 and J is TRBJ1-2; 7 bases are shared with TRBD1. The J segment lost 7 bases and the V segment lost 5 bases, leaving 13 bases of the junction unmatched. CDR3 length: 15 amino acids. In germline, CDR1 is SNHLY, CDR2 FYNNEI. The CDR3 bases are TGTGCCAGCAGTCCAATCCTCCGGGACAGCTCTGGCTACACCTTC. As protein: CASSPILRDSSGYTF.

This sequence joins TRBV5-1 and TRBJ2-3; no definite D call. CDR1 and CDR2 (germline): SGHRS, YFSETQ. The germline V and J ends were trimmed by 0 bases and 5 bases, with 10 bases remaining between them. This CDR3 comprises 14 residues. The CDR3 region is CASSLGLKGDTQYF. The DNA for the CDR3 is TGCGCCAGCAGCTTGGGGTTAAAGGGAGATACGCAGTATTTT.

The rearrangement joins TRBV7-9 to TRBJ2-2; no clear D gene. The V gene lost 3 bases and the J gene lost 4 bases, with 12 bases spanning the gap. The CDR3 covers 15 residues. Germline V CDR1 and CDR2: SEHNR, FQNEAQ (reference sequence). The CDR3 here is CASSLVGQRTGELFF. Written as DNA, the CDR3 is TGTGCCAGCAGCTTGGTCGGGCAACGCACCGGGGAGCTGTTTTTT.

This clonotype appeared a few times. The V call is TRBV4-1, the J call TRBJ1-2, with no clear D. Germline V gives CDR1 MGHRA, CDR2 YSYEKL. The CDR3 loop spans 16 amino acids. V was pared by 0 bases and J by 2 bases, with 13 bases between. This chain's CDR3 is CASSQDPTEMNYGYTF. The CDR3 DNA follows: TGCGCCAGCAGCCAAGATCCCACGGAAATGAACTATGGCTACACCTTC.

Only a few counts were recorded for this clonotype. V usage is TRBV12-3 or TRBV12-4 and J usage is TRBJ2-7; the D is unclear. Trimming removed 5 bases at V and 5 bases at J, with 19 bases between. The length of the CDR3 is 15 residues. The CDR3: CASSRTPEGYHEQYF. The CDR3 DNA reads as TGTGCCAGCAGTCGTACGCCCGAAGGTTACCACGAGCAGTACTTC.

V usage is TRBV4-1 and J usage is TRBJ1-1, with 9 bases aligning to TRBD1. CDR1 is MGHRA, CDR2 YSYEKL, per germline. The J segment lost 7 bases and the V segment lost 3 bases, leaving 6 bases of the junction unmatched. The CDR3 runs 14 residues. The CDR3 region has the DNA TGCGCCAGCAGCCACGACAGGGGGAACGGTGAAGCTTTCTTT. It translates to CASSHDRGNGEAFF.

This clonotype showed up just once. V and J are TRBV14 and TRBJ1-5; D might be TRBD1 (6 bases). With 0 bases removed from V and 2 bases from J, the gap between germline ends came to 20 bases. The length of the CDR3 is 19 residues. CDR1 is SGHDN, CDR2 FVKESK, per germline. The CDR3 DNA reads TGTGCCAGCAGCCAAGATTTGAAGGGACCACAGGGTGGCAATCAGCCCCAGCATTTT. Its translation: CASSQDLKGPQGGNQPQHF.

The chain combines TRBV20-1 with TRBJ1-4; D is possibly TRBD1 (6 bases). From germline, CDR1 is DFQATT and CDR2 SNEGSKA (reference sequence). The length of the CDR3 is 13 residues. Trimming shortened V by 3 bases and J by 5 bases, and 10 bases separated the two germline ends. This CDR3 reads CSASRGPNEKLFF. The CDR3 DNA reads as TGCAGTGCTAGCAGGGGCCCAAATGAAAAACTGTTTTTT.

This clonotype turned up a few times. V and J are TRBV7-2 and TRBJ2-7; 9 nucleotides match TRBD1. CDR1 is SGHTA, CDR2 FQGNSA, per germline. This CDR3 region has 14 residues. After removal of 6 bases from V and 9 bases from J, the junction contained 12 bases not matched to a gene. CDR3 in DNA: TGTGCCAGCAGTATTGTGACAGGGGGAAAGGCGCAGTACTTC. As protein: CASSIVTGGKAQYF.

The sample holds a few counts of this clonotype. This chain connects TRBV20-1 to TRBJ1-2, with 7 bases aligning to TRBD1. In germline, CDR1 is DFQATT, CDR2 SNEGSKA (reference sequence). V lost 6 bases, J lost 0 bases, and 13 bases stayed unmatched. The CDR3 is 16 residues long. The DNA for the CDR3 is TGCAGTGCCACTCTAAGGACAGGCCTTCCTAACTATGGCTACACCTTC. Protein product: CSATLRTGLPNYGYTF.